This TCR beta chain was found in a study of CD8 T cells in ankylosing spondylitis (dated 2017 in TCRdb). Regarding the complete study: T cell receptor beta repertoires were profiled in healthy donors and ankylosing spondylitis patients so that disease-linked TCR variants could be found. The whole study cohort included some 100 healthy donors and about two dozen ankylosing spondylitis patients. Peripheral blood was sampled, and synovial fluid was also collected from ankylosing spondylitis patients.

The CDR3 numbers 15 residues from cysteine through phenylalanine. This entry keeps only the CDR3 DNA: 45 bases, framed from base 1. V is clipped by 0 bases and J by 2 bases, and the sequence between their germline boundaries is 11 bases long. Reading the germline V gene (reference sequence) gives CDR1 GTSNPN and CDR2 SVGIG. The sequencing machine was an Illumina HiSeq 2500. Quantitative 5'-RACE with molecular barcodes was used to prepare TCR beta libraries. Per the source publication's procedure: A new computational method, built on a probabilistic model of VDJ rearrangement, was used to identify disease-linked TCR variants. The public reads were reanalyzed by TCRdb: fastp trimming at Q25, MiXCR alignment, in-frame beta chains only. Rows with a matching CDR3 protein are joined into one entry that keeps the most common DNA and genes. The V and J calls and clone size come from TCRdb's table, not from the authors' own analysis. The sample has 650,000 to 800,000 distinct CDR3 sequences on record, 15% to 20% of them singletons. 15% to 20% of the sample belongs to the ten largest clones.

There are a few counts of this clonotype. Its antigen is not yet known. No qualities accompany the bases; no much larger clone lies one base away. Overall results and qualifications from the work: The disease-linked clones had a CD8+ phenotype and were found at relatively low frequencies in peripheral blood. The disease-linked clones were reported as significantly enriched in matched synovial fluid samples from ankylosing spondylitis patients. Some TCR beta motif variants had previously been reported in synovial fluid and blood of reactive arthritis patients, which suggested common disease-initiation mechanisms. A TCR beta motif of about eight highly homologous amino acid variants appeared characteristic of blood from ankylosing spondylitis patients.

The rearranged segments are TRBV30 and TRBJ1-5; no D gene is confidently identified. The source of this sequence is a male donor with ankylosing spondylitis. Sequenced material: blood, either unsorted or a sorted T cell fraction (not recorded which). The DNA reads TGTGCCTGGAGTGTAGATCCCCGGGGCAATCAGCCCCAGCATTTT. It specifies CAWSVDPRGNQPQHF.